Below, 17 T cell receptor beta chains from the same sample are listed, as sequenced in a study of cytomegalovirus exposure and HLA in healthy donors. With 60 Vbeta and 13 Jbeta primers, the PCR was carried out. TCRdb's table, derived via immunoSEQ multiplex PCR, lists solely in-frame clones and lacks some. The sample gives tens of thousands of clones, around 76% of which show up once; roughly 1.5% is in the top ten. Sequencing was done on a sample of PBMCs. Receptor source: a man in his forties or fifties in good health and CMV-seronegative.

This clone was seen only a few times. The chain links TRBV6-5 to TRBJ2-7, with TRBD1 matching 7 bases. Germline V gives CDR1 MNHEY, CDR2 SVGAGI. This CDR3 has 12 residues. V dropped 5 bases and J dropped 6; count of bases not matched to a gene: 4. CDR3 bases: TGTGCCAGCAGTGCCACAGGGGTCGAGCAGTACTTC. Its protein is CASSATGVEQYF.

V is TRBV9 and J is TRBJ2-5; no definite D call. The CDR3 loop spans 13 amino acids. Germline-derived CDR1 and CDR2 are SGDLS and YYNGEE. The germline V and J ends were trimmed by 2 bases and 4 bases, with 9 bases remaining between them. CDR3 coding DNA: TGTGCCAGCAGCGTCCGAGACTCAGAGACCCAGTACTTC. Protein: CASSVRDSETQYF. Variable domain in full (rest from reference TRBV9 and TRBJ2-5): DSGVTQTPKHLITATGQRVTLRCSPRSGDLSVYWYQQSLDQGLQFLIQYYNGEERAKGNILERFSAQQFPDLHSELNLSSLELGDSALYFCASSVRDSETQYFGPGTRLLVL.

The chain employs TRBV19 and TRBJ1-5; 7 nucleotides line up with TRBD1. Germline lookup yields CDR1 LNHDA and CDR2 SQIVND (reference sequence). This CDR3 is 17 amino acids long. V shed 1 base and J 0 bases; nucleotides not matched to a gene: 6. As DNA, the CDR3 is TGTGCCAGTAGTATAGTTCCGGGACAGCTTAGCAATCAGCCCCAGCATTTT. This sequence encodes CASSIVPGQLSNQPQHF.

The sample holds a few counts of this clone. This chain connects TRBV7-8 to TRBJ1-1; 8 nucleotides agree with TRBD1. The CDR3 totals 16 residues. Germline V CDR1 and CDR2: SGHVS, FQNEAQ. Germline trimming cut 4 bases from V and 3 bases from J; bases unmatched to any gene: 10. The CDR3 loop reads CASSSGTGGSYTEAFF. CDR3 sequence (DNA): TGTGCCAGCAGCTCCGGAACAGGGGGGTCGTACACTGAAGCTTTCTTT.

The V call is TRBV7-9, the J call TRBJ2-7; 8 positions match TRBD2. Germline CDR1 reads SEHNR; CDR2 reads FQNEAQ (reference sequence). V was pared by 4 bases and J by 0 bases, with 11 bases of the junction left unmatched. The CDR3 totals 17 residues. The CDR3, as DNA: TGTGCCAGCAGCTCCGAAGCGGGAGCGGGACCCTCCTACGAGCAGTACTTC. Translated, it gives CASSSEAGAGPSYEQYF.

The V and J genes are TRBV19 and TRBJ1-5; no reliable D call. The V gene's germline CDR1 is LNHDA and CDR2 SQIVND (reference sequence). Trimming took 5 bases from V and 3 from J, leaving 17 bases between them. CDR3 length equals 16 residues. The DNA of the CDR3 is TGTGCCAGTAGTGCGTGGTTCTGGGAGGTCAATCAGCCCCAGCATTTT. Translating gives CASSAWFWEVNQPQHF.

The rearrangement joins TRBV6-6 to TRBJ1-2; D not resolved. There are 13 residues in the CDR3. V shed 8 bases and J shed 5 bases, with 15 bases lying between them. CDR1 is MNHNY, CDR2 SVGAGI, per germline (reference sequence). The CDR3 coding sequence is TGTGCCAGCCGCACGGGAGCTTATTATGGCTACACCTTC. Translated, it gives CASRTGAYYGYTF.

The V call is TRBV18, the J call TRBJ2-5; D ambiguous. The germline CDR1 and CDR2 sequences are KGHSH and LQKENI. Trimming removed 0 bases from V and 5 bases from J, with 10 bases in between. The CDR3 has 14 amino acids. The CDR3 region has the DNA TGTGCCAGCTCACCACCCTCCCAGGCGGAGACCCAGTACTTC. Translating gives CASSPPSQAETQYF. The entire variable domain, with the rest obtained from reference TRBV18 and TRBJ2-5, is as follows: NAGVMQNPRHLVRRRGQEARLRCSPMKGHSHVYWYRQLPEEGLKFMVYLQKENIIDESGMPKERFSAEFPKEGPSILRIQQVVRGDSAAYFCASSPPSQAETQYFGPGTRLLVL.

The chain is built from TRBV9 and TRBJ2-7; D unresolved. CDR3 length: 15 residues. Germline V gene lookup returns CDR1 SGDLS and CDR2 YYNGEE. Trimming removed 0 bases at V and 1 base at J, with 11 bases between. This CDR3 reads CASSVAPGLSYEQYF. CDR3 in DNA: TGTGCCAGCAGCGTAGCGCCAGGCTTATCCTACGAGCAGTACTTC.

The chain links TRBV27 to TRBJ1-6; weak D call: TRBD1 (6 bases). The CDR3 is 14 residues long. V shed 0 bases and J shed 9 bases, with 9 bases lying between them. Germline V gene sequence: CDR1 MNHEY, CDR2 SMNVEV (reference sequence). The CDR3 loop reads CASSLSRTASPLHF. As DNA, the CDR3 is TGTGCCAGCAGTTTATCGAGGACAGCTTCACCCCTCCACTTT.

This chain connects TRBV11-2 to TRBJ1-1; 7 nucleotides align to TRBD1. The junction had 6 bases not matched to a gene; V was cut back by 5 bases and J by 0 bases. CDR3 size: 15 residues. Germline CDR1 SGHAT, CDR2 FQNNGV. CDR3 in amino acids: CASSLVGQMNTEAFF. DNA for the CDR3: TGTGCCAGCAGCCTCGTGGGACAGATGAACACTGAAGCTTTCTTT.

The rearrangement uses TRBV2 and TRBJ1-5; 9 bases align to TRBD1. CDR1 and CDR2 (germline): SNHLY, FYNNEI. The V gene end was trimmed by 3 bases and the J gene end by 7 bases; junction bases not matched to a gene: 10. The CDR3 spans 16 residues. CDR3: CASSDRWGTGKQPQHF. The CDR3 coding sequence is TGTGCCAGCAGTGATCGGTGGGGGACAGGGAAACAGCCCCAGCATTTT.

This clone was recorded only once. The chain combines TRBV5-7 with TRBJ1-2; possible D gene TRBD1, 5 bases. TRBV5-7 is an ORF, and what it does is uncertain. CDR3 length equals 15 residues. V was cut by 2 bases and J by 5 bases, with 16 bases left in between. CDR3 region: CASSFPRRARYGYTF. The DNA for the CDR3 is TGTGCCAGCAGCTTCCCCCGCAGGGCTAGGTATGGCTACACCTTC.

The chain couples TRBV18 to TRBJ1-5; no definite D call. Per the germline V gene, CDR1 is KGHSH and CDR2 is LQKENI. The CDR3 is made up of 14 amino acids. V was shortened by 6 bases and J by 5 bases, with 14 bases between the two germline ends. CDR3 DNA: TGTGCCAGCTCCCTGCAGGTGATCGATCAGCCCCAGCATTTT. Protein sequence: CASSLQVIDQPQHF. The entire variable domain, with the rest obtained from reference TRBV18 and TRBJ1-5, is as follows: NAGVMQNPRHLVRRRGQEARLRCSPMKGHSHVYWYRQLPEEGLKFMVYLQKENIIDESGMPKERFSAEFPKEGPSILRIQQVVRGDSAAYFCASSLQVIDQPQHFGDGTRLSIL.

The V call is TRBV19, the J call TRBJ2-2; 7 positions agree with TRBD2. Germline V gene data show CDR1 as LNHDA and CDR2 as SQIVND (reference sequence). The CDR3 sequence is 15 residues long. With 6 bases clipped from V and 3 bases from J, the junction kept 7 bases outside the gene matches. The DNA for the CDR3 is TGTGCCAGTAGCGGCAGCGGGACGGACACCGGGGAGCTGTTTTTT. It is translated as CASSGSGTDTGELFF.

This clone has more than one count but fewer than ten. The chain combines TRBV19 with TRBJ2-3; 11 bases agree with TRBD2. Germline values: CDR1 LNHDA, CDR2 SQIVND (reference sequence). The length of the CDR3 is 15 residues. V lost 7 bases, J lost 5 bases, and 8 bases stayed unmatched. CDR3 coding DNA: TGTGCCAGTACCCTGACTAGCGGGAAGGGAGATACGCAGTATTTT. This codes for CASTLTSGKGDTQYF.

CDR3 sequence (DNA): TGCGCCAGCAGCCAAAGTTTAAGGACAGGGGGAAGAAATGAGCAGTTCTTC. As protein: CASSQSLRTGGRNEQFF. This chain joins TRBV4-1 and TRBJ2-1, with 10 bases lining up with TRBD1. V was clipped by 2 bases and J by 7 bases; unmatched bases: 11. Germline-derived CDR1 and CDR2 are MGHRA and YSYEKL. CDR3 length: 17 amino acids.